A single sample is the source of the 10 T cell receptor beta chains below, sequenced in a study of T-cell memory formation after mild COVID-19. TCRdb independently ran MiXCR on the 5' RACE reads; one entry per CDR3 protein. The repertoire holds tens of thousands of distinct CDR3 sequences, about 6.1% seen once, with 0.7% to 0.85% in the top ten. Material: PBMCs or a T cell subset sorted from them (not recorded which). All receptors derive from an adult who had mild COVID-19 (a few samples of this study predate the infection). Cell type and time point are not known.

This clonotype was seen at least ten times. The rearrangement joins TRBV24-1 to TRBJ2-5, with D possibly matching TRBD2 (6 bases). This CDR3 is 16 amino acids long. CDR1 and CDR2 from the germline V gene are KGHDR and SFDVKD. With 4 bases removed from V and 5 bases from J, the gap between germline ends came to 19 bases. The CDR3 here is CATSEADPGRRETQYF. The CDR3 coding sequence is TGTGCCACCAGTGAGGCTGATCCAGGGAGGCGGGAGACCCAGTACTTC.

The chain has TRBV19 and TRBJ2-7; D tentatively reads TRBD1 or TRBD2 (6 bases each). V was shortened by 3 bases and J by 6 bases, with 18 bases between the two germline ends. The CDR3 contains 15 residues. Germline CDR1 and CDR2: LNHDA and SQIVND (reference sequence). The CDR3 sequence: CASSMGAAGRSEQYF. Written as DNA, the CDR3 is TGTGCCAGTAGTATGGGGGCGGCGGGGAGGAGCGAGCAGTACTTC.

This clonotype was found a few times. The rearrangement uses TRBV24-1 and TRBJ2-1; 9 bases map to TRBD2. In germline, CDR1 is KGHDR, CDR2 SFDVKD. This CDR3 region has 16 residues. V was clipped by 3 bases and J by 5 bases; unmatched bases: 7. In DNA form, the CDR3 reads TGTGCCACCAGTGATGCGACGGGACTAGCAAACAATGAGCAGTTCTTC. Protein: CATSDATGLANNEQFF.

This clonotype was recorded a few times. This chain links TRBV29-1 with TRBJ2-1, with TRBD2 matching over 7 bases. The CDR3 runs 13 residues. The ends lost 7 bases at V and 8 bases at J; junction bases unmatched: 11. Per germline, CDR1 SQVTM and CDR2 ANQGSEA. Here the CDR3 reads CSGIRGEGDEQFF. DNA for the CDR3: TGCAGCGGGATACGGGGGGAAGGGGATGAGCAGTTCTTC.

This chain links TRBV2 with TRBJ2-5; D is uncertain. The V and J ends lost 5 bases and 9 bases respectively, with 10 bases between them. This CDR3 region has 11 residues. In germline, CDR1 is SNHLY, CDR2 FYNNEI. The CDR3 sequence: CASSNPRAQYF. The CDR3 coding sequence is TGTGCCAGCAGTAACCCCCGGGCCCAGTACTTC.

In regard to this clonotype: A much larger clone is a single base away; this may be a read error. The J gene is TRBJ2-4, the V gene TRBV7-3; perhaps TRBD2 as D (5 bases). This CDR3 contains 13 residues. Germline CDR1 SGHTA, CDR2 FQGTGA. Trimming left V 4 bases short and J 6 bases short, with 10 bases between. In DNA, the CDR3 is TGTGCCAGCAGCTCGGGAAAGTCAAACATTCAGTACTTC. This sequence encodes CASSSGKSNIQYF.

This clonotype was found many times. CDR3: CASSRDWDWGANTEAFF. In DNA, the CDR3 is TGTGCCAGCAGCCGCGACTGGGACTGGGGCGCGAACACTGAAGCTTTCTTT. The gene calls are TRBV5-6 and TRBJ1-1; D might be TRBD1 (5 bases). Germline-derived CDR1 and CDR2 are SGHDT and YYEEEE. Trimming removed 4 bases from V and 1 base from J, with 20 bases in between. The CDR3 is made up of 17 amino acids.

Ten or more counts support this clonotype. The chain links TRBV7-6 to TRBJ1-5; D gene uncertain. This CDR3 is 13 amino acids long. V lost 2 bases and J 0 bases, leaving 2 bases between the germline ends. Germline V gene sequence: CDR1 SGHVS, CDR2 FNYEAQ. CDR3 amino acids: CASSLNSNQPQHF. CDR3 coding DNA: TGTGCCAGCAGCTTAAATAGCAATCAGCCCCAGCATTTT.

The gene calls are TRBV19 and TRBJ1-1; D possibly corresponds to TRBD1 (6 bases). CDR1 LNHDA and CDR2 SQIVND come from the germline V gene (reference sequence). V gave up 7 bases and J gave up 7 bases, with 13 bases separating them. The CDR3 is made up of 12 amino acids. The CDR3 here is CASNLGGGEAFF. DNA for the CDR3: TGTGCCAGTAACTTAGGGGGGGGTGAAGCTTTCTTT.

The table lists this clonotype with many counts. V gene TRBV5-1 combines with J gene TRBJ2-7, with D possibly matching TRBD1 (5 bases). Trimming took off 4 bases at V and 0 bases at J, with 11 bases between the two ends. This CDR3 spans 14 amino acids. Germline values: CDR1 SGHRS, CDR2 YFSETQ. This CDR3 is CASSPGHDSYEQYF. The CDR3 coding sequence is TGCGCCAGCAGCCCCGGACACGACTCCTACGAGCAGTACTTC.